This TCR beta chain was documented in a study of control samples from healthy donors and cancer patients. V was trimmed by 2 bases and J by 3 bases, leaving 15 bases between them. The CDR3 has 16 residues. CDR1 is MNHNS and CDR2 is SASEGT in the germline V gene. Here immunoSEQ multiplex PCR was the method, and the copy in TCRdb shows in-frame clones only, minus some. This repertoire includes approximately 190,000 clones. The sample comprised blood. This chain uses TRBV6-1 with TRBJ2-3, with D perhaps TRBD1 (5 bases). The sequence was collected from a woman aged 25-40 years in good health. This CDR3 is CASSENAARGTDTQYF. The CDR3, as DNA: TGTGCCAGCAGTGAAAACGCTGCAAGGGGAACAGATACGCAGTATTTT.